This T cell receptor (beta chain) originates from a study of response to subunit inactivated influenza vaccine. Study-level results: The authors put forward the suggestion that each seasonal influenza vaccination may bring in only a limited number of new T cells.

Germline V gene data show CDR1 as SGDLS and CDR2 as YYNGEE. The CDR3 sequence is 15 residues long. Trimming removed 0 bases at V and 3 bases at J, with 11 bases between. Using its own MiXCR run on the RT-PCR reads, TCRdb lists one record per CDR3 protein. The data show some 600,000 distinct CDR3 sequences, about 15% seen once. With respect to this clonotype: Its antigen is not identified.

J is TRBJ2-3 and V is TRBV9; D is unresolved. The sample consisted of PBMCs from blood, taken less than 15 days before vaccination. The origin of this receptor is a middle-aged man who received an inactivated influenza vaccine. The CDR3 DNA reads TGTGCCAGCAGCGTAGGGGTGGGAAAGACAGATACGCAGTATTTT. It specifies CASSVGVGKTDTQYF.